A selection of T cell receptor beta chains follows, all from one sample in a study of a mutant IDH1 vaccine in newly diagnosed glioma. TCRdb keeps only in-frame clones here, not all; method: immunoSEQ multiplex PCR. The sample comprises 50,000 to 65,000 clones, 70% to 90% of which are singletons, and around 18% rests with the top ten. The input for sequencing was PBMCs, taken from a glioma patient treated with radiotherapy, temozolomide or both. The receptors were gathered from a man between 18 and 35 years old with glioma. Each CDR3 is given with its conserved first and last residue. The D gene is left open where the match is weak. Clone size, where shown, is once, few, many, or a class for clones that have expanded.

V gene	J gene	clone size	D gene	CDR3 protein	CDR3 DNA
TRBV6-6	TRBJ1-3	-	-	CASSNEAGIPGNTIYF	TGTGCCAGCAGTAATGAGGCAGGAATCCCTGGAAACACCATATATTTT
TRBV5-1	TRBJ2-3	once	TRBD2	CASTRGASGSSTDTQYF	TGCGCCAGCACCCGGGGGGCTAGCGGGTCTAGCACAGATACGCAGTATTTT
TRBV7-9	TRBJ2-3	-	-	CASSSTGADTQYF	TGTGCCAGCAGCTCAACCGGGGCAGATACGCAGTATTTT
TRBV4-2	TRBJ1-1	-	TRBD1	CASSQDRGHYTEAFF	TGTGCCAGCAGCCAAGACAGGGGGCATTACACTGAAGCTTTCTTT
TRBV12-5	TRBJ1-5	-	-	CASGGRFRGGEGEPQHF	TGTGCTAGTGGTGGTCGATTCCGGGGGGGCGAAGGTGAGCCCCAGCATTTT
TRBV5-6	TRBJ1-5	-	-	CASSVGRQGPQHF	TGTGCCAGCAGCGTGGGAAGGCAGGGGCCCCAGCATTTT
TRBV18	TRBJ1-5	-	-	CASSPDGYSNQPQHF	TGTGCCAGCTCACCAGACGGTTATAGCAATCAGCCCCAGCATTTT
TRBV19	TRBJ2-1	-	-	CASSIGLNEQFF	TGTGCCAGTAGTATAGGGCTCAATGAGCAGTTCTTC
TRBV14	TRBJ1-3	-	TRBD1	CASSRNLRGAGNTIYF	TGTGCCAGCAGCCGTAACCTCAGGGGGGCTGGAAACACCATATATTTT
TRBV5-1	TRBJ1-1	-	TRBD1	CASSYRAGGTEAFF	TGCGCCAGCAGCTACCGGGCAGGGGGCACTGAAGCTTTCTTT
TRBV19	TRBJ1-1	-	-	CASSIGEYTEAFF	TGTGCCAGTAGTATAGGGGAGTACACTGAAGCTTTCTTT
TRBV12-5	TRBJ1-6	-	-	CASGLMGVSPLHF	TGTGCTAGTGGTTTGATGGGGGTTTCACCCCTCCACTTT
TRBV7-9	TRBJ1-1	-	-	CASSLGLFMNTEAFF	TGTGCCAGCAGCTTAGGGCTATTCATGAACACTGAAGCTTTCTTT
TRBV7-9	TRBJ1-5	-	-	CASSPKGDQPQHF	TGTGCCAGCAGCCCCAAGGGGGATCAGCCCCAGCATTTT
TRBV2	TRBJ1-2	-	-	CASGQGYYGYTF	TGTGCCAGCGGGCAGGGGTACTATGGCTACACCTTC
TRBV5-1	TRBJ2-7	few	TRBD2	CASAGLQSGTAMDEQYF	TGCGCCAGCGCAGGCCTTCAGAGCGGGACGGCGATGGACGAGCAGTACTTC
TRBV6-5	TRBJ1-2	-	-	CASSRGGVSYGYTF	TGTGCCAGCAGCCGAGGGGGGGTCTCGTATGGCTACACCTTC